The rows below give T cell receptor beta chains drawn from one sample of a study of identical twins. Using its own MiXCR run on the 5' RACE reads, TCRdb lists one record per CDR3 protein. The table lists some 790,000 distinct CDR3 sequences, roughly 20% of them singletons, with about 12% in the top ten. The sample was also reused in another study, on T cells expressing NK-cell markers.

Sequenced input: PBMCs. Receptors were obtained from a woman between 18 and 30 years old in good health. The CDR3 runs from the conserved cysteine through the conserved F or W. Fields, in order: V gene, D gene, CDR3 length, J gene, clone size, CDR3 DNA, CDR3 protein. The D gene is left open where the match is weak. Not all rows give a size; the values are once, few, many and, for expanded clones, a class.

>TRBV11-2|NA|17|TRBJ2-1|NA
TGTGCCAGCAGCTTAGATCCTGGGCGGGGATCCTACAATGAGCAGTTCTTC
CASSLDPGRGSYNEQFF
>TRBV20-1|NA|15|TRBJ2-7|few
TGCAGTGTCAGCAGCGCCGGGACCTATCCCTACGAGCAGTACTTC
CSVSSAGTYPYEQYF
>TRBV11-2|TRBD2|14|TRBJ2-1|NA
TGTGCCAGCAGCCCCGGACTAGTAGAGGATGAGCAGTTCTTC
CASSPGLVEDEQFF
>TRBV6-1|NA|17|TRBJ1-5|few
TGTGCCAGCAGTGAAACGATCAGCGGTGGGAGCAATCAGCCCCAGCATTTT
CASSETISGGSNQPQHF
>TRBV5-1|TRBD1|16|TRBJ1-6|few
TGCGCCAGCAGCTCATCGCCCGGGACAGGGCAATTACCCCTCCACTTT
CASSSSPGTGQLPLHF
>TRBV23-1|NA|15|TRBJ2-7|NA
TGCGCCAGAGAGGCCGTACGATTTGCTTCCTACGAGCAGTACTTC
CAREAVRFASYEQYF
>TRBV12-3/TRBV12-4|NA|17|TRBJ2-7|few
TGTGCCAGCAGTTTAGGCGGTTCGGCATTCAGCTCCTACGAGCAGTACTTC
CASSLGGSAFSSYEQYF
>TRBV5-1|TRBD2|17|TRBJ2-1|NA
TGCGCCAGCAGCTTCCTAGCGGGGGACTCCACGGGAAATGAGCAGTTCTTC
CASSFLAGDSTGNEQFF
>TRBV6-1|TRBD2|13|TRBJ2-7|few
TGTGCCAGCAGGCTAGCGGGTTGGTACGAGCAGTACTTC
CASRLAGWYEQYF
>TRBV7-9|NA|12|TRBJ2-7|NA
TGTGCCAGCAGCTTAAAGGACTACGAGCAGTACTTC
CASSLKDYEQYF
>TRBV3-1|TRBD1|12|TRBJ2-2|many
TGTGCCAGTAGTCAGGGGGCCGGGGAGCTGTTTTTT
CASSQGAGELFF
>TRBV19|NA|13|TRBJ1-5|many
TGTGCCAGTAGCGACGGAATCAATCAGCCCCAGCATTTT
CASSDGINQPQHF
>TRBV25-1|TRBD1|12|TRBJ1-2|NA
TGTGCCAGCAGGGGACAGGGGGGTGGCTACACCTTC
CASRGQGGGYTF
>TRBV12-3/TRBV12-4|TRBD2|15|TRBJ2-1|few
TGTGCCAGCAGTGTAGCGGGAGGGCCTAGGTATGAGCAGTTCTTC
CASSVAGGPRYEQFF
>TRBV29-1|NA|11|TRBJ2-2|NA
TGCAGCGTGGGATCCACCGGGGAGCTGTTTTTT
CSVGSTGELFF
>TRBV12-3/TRBV12-4|NA|14|TRBJ2-5|NA
TGTGCCAGCAGTTCGACCCGGACAGAAGAGACCCAGTACTTC
CASSSTRTEETQYF
>TRBV5-1|NA|16|TRBJ1-1|few
TGCGCCAGCAGCGCCCTGCCGGGACACCAGAACACTGAAGCTTTCTTT
CASSALPGHQNTEAFF
>TRBV7-9|NA|14|TRBJ2-2|few
TGTGCCAGCAGCCGCCGGGACACTACCGGGGAGCTGTTTTTT
CASSRRDTTGELFF
>TRBV20-1|NA|14|TRBJ1-2|many
TGCAGTGCTCTCCGGGGCGCGAAGAGCTATGGCTACACCTTC
CSALRGAKSYGYTF
>TRBV24-1|TRBD1|14|TRBJ2-1|few
TGTGCCACCAGTGATCGGACGACAGGGTCTGATCAGTTCTTC
CATSDRTTGSDQFF
>TRBV7-2|TRBD2|17|TRBJ2-1|few
TGTGCCAGCAGCTTAGTTAGCGGGGGGGTTAAAAGCGATGAGCAGTTCTTC
CASSLVSGGVKSDEQFF
>TRBV20-1|TRBD1|15|TRBJ2-7|few
TGCAGTGCTAGAGCAAGGGGACAGGGGGCCTACGAGCAGTACTTC
CSARARGQGAYEQYF
>TRBV12-3/TRBV12-4|NA|15|TRBJ1-1|NA
TGTGCCAGCACCCCTCGCGGGGGAGTCGGCACTGAAGCTTTCTTT
CASTPRGGVGTEAFF
>TRBV6-1|NA|14|TRBJ2-3|NA
TGTGCCAGCTATTCCACTTTTCTCACAGATACGCAGTATTTT
CASYSTFLTDTQYF
>TRBV7-3|NA|13|TRBJ2-1|few
TGTGCCAGCAGCTCCAGTACTTACAATGAGCAGTTCTTC
CASSSSTYNEQFF
>TRBV12-3/TRBV12-4|TRBD1|13|TRBJ2-2|many
TGTGCCAGCAGGAGACAGGGGGAAGGGGAGCTGTTTTTT
CASRRQGEGELFF
>TRBV7-3|NA|11|TRBJ2-1|NA
TGTGCCAGCGCTCGCGATTCTGAGCAGTTCTTC
CASARDSEQFF
>TRBV5-1|NA|15|TRBJ2-4|NA
TGCGCCAGCAGCTTGGAGTCCCAGGGCCCCGGCATTCAGTACTTC
CASSLESQGPGIQYF
>TRBV11-2|TRBD2|15|TRBJ2-7|NA
TGTGCCAGCAGCTTCCGGACTAGCGGGAGTCCCGAGCAGTACTTC
CASSFRTSGSPEQYF
>TRBV20-1|NA|16|TRBJ1-5|NA
TGCAGTGCTAGCCCCTCGACCGGTCCGGGGGGTCAGCCCCAGCATTTT
CSASPSTGPGGQPQHF
>TRBV20-1|NA|16|TRBJ2-3|NA
TGCAGTGCTCAATCCCAACGAGCGGGTGGGTCAGATACGCAGTATTTT
CSAQSQRAGGSDTQYF
>TRBV2|NA|11|TRBJ2-1|few
TGTGCCAGCAGTGAAGACGATGAGCAGTTCTTC
CASSEDDEQFF
>TRBV19|TRBD1|16|TRBJ2-2|NA
TGTGCCAGTAGTCTTCCGGGACAGGGGATCACCGGGGAGCTGTTTTTT
CASSLPGQGITGELFF
>TRBV5-1|NA|15|TRBJ2-1|NA
TGCGCCAGCAGCTTGGGTCAGGGGTTTATGGATGAGCAGTTCTTC
CASSLGQGFMDEQFF
>TRBV12-3/TRBV12-4|NA|15|TRBJ2-1|few
TGTGCCAGCGGAGAGAGGGCTAGGGGGAACAATGAGCAGTTCTTC
CASGERARGNNEQFF
>TRBV20-1|TRBD2|15|TRBJ2-1|few
TGCAGTGCTATTACTAGCGGGAGGGCCGAAAGTGAGCAGTTCTTC
CSAITSGRAESEQFF
>TRBV12-3/TRBV12-4|TRBD2|14|TRBJ2-7|once
TGTGCCAGCAGCCGTCTGACTAGCAGCTACGAGCAGTACTTC
CASSRLTSSYEQYF
>TRBV6-5|NA|16|TRBJ2-7|once
TGTGCCAGCAGTTATACCTCAGGGCGGAAGGTCTACGAGCAGTACTTC
CASSYTSGRKVYEQYF
>TRBV29-1|TRBD2|14|TRBJ2-7|few
TGCAGCGTACGGGGGGTACTAAGCTCCTACGAGCAGTACTTC
CSVRGVLSSYEQYF
>TRBV4-3|TRBD2|14|TRBJ2-1|few
TGCGCCAGCAGCCCGGGGGGGGCTCGGAATGAGCAGTTCTTC
CASSPGGARNEQFF
>TRBV7-9|NA|13|TRBJ1-5|few
TGTGCCAGCAGCTTAGGTGCTTGGCAGCCCCAGCATTTT
CASSLGAWQPQHF
>TRBV10-3|NA|12|TRBJ2-7|NA
TGTGCCGGTGGAGGGGGTAACTACGAGCAGTACTTC
CAGGGGNYEQYF
>TRBV7-7|NA|13|TRBJ2-1|many
TGTGCTAGCAGCTCGCCGGGACTTGTTGAGCAGTTCTTC
CASSSPGLVEQFF
>TRBV7-9|NA|14|TRBJ2-7|few
TGTGCCAGCAGCTTGCAGGAGGCTTTAGGGGAGCAGTACTTC
CASSLQEALGEQYF
>TRBV20-1|TRBD2|15|TRBJ2-3|few
TGCAGCGTCAGGGCTAGCGGGGGACCCACAGATACGCAGTATTTT
CSVRASGGPTDTQYF
>TRBV29-1|NA|12|TRBJ2-4|once
TGCAGCGTTGCTGTAGCCAAAAACATTCAGTACTTC
CSVAVAKNIQYF
>TRBV20-1|TRBD1|15|TRBJ2-4|NA
TGCAGTGCTAGTCCGGACAGGCGGGCCAAAAACATTCAGTACTTC
CSASPDRRAKNIQYF
>TRBV29-1|NA|14|TRBJ2-1|few
TGCAGCGTTGAAATACGGGGAACCTACAATGAGCAGTTCTTC
CSVEIRGTYNEQFF
>TRBV12-3/TRBV12-4|TRBD2|15|TRBJ2-3|NA
TGTGCCAGCAGCATTAGCGGGGGGTTCACAGATACGCAGTATTTT
CASSISGGFTDTQYF
>TRBV20-1|NA|13|TRBJ1-2|NA
TGCAGTGCTAGAGTTAGGGGAGGGCCTGGCTACACCTTC
CSARVRGGPGYTF
>TRBV12-3/TRBV12-4|NA|15|TRBJ2-2|NA
TGTGCCAGCAGTCCTGGACAGCCCCATCCCGGGGAGCTGTTTTTT
CASSPGQPHPGELFF
>TRBV30|NA|11|TRBJ2-2|few
TGTGCCTTGAAAAGGGGCGGGGAGCTGTTTTTT
CALKRGGELFF
>TRBV3-1|TRBD2|14|TRBJ2-1|NA
TGTGCCAGCAGTCATGAGAACGGGAGGAATGAGCAGTTCTTC
CASSHENGRNEQFF
>TRBV9|TRBD2|18|TRBJ2-4|NA
TGTGCCAGCAGCGTAGCTCCGACTAGCGGGGGGGGGAGGGGCATTCAGTACTTC
CASSVAPTSGGGRGIQYF
>TRBV12-3/TRBV12-4|TRBD1|15|TRBJ2-2|few
TGTGCCAGCAGACGGGACAGGATCCGGACCGGGGAGCTGTTTTTT
CASRRDRIRTGELFF
>TRBV6-1|TRBD1|16|TRBJ1-5|few
TGTGCCAGCAGTCCCTCCGGACAGGGGGCAAAACAGCCCCAGCATTTT
CASSPSGQGAKQPQHF
>TRBV12-3/TRBV12-4|TRBD1|14|TRBJ1-4|few
TGTGCCAGCAGAACGTGGACAGGGGCCACCCAACTGTTTTTT
CASRTWTGATQLFF
>TRBV5-1|NA|17|TRBJ2-3|NA
TGCGCCAGCAGCTTGGCCGGGGGCGGGTCCAGCACAGATACGCAGTATTTT
CASSLAGGGSSTDTQYF
>TRBV6-2/TRBV6-3|NA|12|TRBJ2-7|NA
TGTGCCAGCAGTGGGACTGTCTACGAGCAGTACTTC
CASSGTVYEQYF